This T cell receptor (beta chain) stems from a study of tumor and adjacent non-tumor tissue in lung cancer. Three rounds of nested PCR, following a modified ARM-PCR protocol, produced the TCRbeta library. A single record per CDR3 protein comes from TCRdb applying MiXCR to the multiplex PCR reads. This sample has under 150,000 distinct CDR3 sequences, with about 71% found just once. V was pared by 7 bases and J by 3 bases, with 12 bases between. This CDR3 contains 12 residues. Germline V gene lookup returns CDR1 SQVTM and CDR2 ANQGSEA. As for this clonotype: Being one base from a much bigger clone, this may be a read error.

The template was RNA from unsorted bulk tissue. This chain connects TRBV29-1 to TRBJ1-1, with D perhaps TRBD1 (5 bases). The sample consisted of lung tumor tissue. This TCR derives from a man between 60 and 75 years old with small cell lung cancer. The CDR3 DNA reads TGCAGCGCAGCGACAGAGCACACTGAAGCTTTCTTT. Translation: CSAATEHTEAFF.